The source of this T cell receptor beta chain is a study of Graves' ophthalmopathy and Graves' hyperthyroidism. The study, taken as a whole, reports: At about 70% sensitivity and 72.22% specificity, the model predicted progression of the ophthalmopathy. Researchers report that a 13-signature model separated ophthalmopathy from stable hyperthyroidism, posting 85% to 90% sensitivity and about 80% specificity.

In regard to this clonotype: Its antigen is currently unknown.

Trimming cost V 11 bases and J 4 bases, with 11 bases left between them. The CDR3 contains 11 residues. Germline V CDR1 and CDR2: MDHEN, SYDVKM. For repertoire sequencing, the TCR beta CDR3 regions were amplified from RNA transcripts. Second-round multiplex PCR came after a first-round RT-PCR that employed HTBI primers. TCRdb re-analysed the multiplex PCR reads in MiXCR, keeping a single row per CDR3 protein. The sample has under 250,000 distinct CDR3 sequences; approximately 21% are singletons. No donor had other autoimmune disease, uncontrolled infection, pregnancy or lactation. Orbital computed tomography and thyroid ultrasound, along with TRAb, serum thyroxine and clinical symptoms, underpinned diagnosis.

This receptor was taken from a woman aged 50 to 65 with Graves' ophthalmopathy. V usage is TRBV28 and J usage is TRBJ1-2; a possible D gene is TRBD1 (5 bases). The specimen was peripheral blood. CDR3 sequence reads: CAARESYGYTF. CDR3 in DNA: TGTGCCGCCAGGGAATCCTATGGCTACACCTTC.